What follows is one TCR beta chain and its context. Antigen: not known. CDR1 is GTSNPN, CDR2 SVGIG, per germline (reference sequence). V lost 3 bases to trimming and J lost 2 bases; unmatched junction nucleotides: 6. CDR3 length: 14 residues. Sequencing was performed with immunoSEQ multiplex PCR; in TCRdb, only in-frame clones are kept and a portion is missing. The sample has roughly 80,000 clones, just over 90% seen once; the top ten hold about 3.5%. This sample stems from a study of T cell responses to AZD1222 COVID-19 vaccine. Study outcomes and limitations: Once two AZD1222 doses were given, Spike-specific TCR breadth and depth went up. Seropositivity was recorded at baseline in only a handful of AZD1222 recipients.

The chain combines TRBV30 with TRBJ1-2, with 7 bases that match TRBD1. This specimen consisted of peripheral blood, obtained 28 days after the second AZD1222 dose. The clonotype comes from an adult who received the AZD1222 COVID-19 vaccine. The CDR3 nucleotides are TGTGCCTGGAGAGGCAGGGGGGAGAACTATGGCTACACCTTC. This translates into CAWRGRGENYGYTF.